This T cell receptor (beta chain) was observed in a study of T cell responses to AZD1222 COVID-19 vaccine. Method: immunoSEQ multiplex PCR; TCRdb's copy keeps in-frame clones and lacks some. The top ten hold 3.6% of the sample, which has under 200,000 clones, more than 90% seen once. Germline lookup yields CDR1 SGDLS and CDR2 YYNGEE. J lost 6 bases, V lost 4 bases, and 19 bases had no gene match. The CDR3 covers 18 residues. General observations from the study: There were mostly white British donors and more females than males, and clonal diversity was possibly underestimated. Once two AZD1222 doses were given, Spike-specific TCR breadth and depth went up.

A few counts support this clone. The antigen remains undetermined. The sequence came from an adult who received the MenACWY meningococcal vaccine as a control. Sequencing used peripheral blood, obtained 28 days after the second dose of the MenACWY control vaccine. This chain connects TRBV9 to TRBJ2-7, with 10 bases matching TRBD1. CDR3 nucleotides: TGTGCCAGCAGCTCGGAGGCCCTACCGGGACAGGGGCAGTTCGAGCAGTACTTC. Its protein product is CASSSEALPGQGQFEQYF.